This T cell receptor (beta chain) was recorded in a study of blood T cell repertoires in COVID-19. Overall study context: T cells, B-cell-depleted T cells, or PBMCs supplied cDNA or gDNA.

Clones were sequenced by immunoSEQ multiplex PCR, and TCRdb holds only the in-frame ones, with some missing. This sample carries about 150,000 clones, 70% to 85% of them seen once, and the ten largest clones take 6.5% to 7.5%. CDR1 is SGHAT and CDR2 is FQNNGV in the germline V gene. The CDR3 length is 17 residues. The junction had 16 bases not matched to a gene; V was cut back by 4 bases and J by 5 bases. One Seattle source followed patients from active infection through their disease course. This chain joins TRBV11-2 and TRBJ1-2, with TRBD1 matching 7 bases. The source material was peripheral blood. This TCR came from a man older than 75 with COVID-19, enrolled during active disease. CDR3 DNA sequence: TGTGCCAGCAGCTCGGAAGGGAACAGGGGTCCCCTGTATGGCTACACCTTC. Translated, it gives CASSSEGNRGPLYGYTF.